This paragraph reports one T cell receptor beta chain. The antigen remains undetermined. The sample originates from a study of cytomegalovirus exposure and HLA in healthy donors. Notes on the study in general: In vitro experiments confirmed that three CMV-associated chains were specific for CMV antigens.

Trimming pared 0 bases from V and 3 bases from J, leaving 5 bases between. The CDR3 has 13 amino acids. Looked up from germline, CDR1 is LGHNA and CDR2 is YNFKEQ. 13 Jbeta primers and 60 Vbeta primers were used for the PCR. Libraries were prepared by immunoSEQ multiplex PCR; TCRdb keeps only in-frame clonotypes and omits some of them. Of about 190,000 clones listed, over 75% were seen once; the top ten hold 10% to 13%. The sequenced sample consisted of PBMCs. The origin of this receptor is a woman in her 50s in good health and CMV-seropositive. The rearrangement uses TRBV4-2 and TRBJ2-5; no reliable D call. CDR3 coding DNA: TGTGCCAGCAGCCAAGATCTAGAAGAGACCCAGTACTTC. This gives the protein CASSQDLEETQYF.